Each of the 10 T cell receptor beta chains below was sequenced from the same sample in a study of T cells in Graves' hyperthyroidism and ophthalmopathy. Amplified TCR beta CDR3 regions derived from RNA transcripts. The HTBI set primed first-round TCR CDR3 RT-PCR. Each CDR3 protein gets one entry after TCRdb re-called the multiplex PCR reads with MiXCR. This sample yields 540,000 or so distinct CDR3 sequences, of which approximately 44% are seen a single time; around 20% belongs to the top ten. The sequencing sample was made of peripheral blood or thyroid tissue (not recorded which). The receptors stem from an adult woman with Graves' disease, either hyperthyroidism or ophthalmopathy (not recorded which).

The chain couples TRBV7-2 to TRBJ1-5; D is ambiguous. V was cut by 5 bases and J by 7 bases, with 18 bases left in between. CDR1 is SGHTA and CDR2 is FQGNSA in the germline V gene. The CDR3 runs 15 residues. CDR3 coding DNA: TGTGCCAGCAGCCCACAAATCGCCGGGTTACAGCCCCAGCATTTT. Encoded protein: CASSPQIAGLQPQHF.

This clonotype was counted at least ten times. This chain links TRBV6-5 with TRBJ1-6; 8 bases are shared with TRBD1. V gave up 6 bases and J gave up 5 bases; unmatched junction bases: 6. This CDR3 region has 15 residues. Germline assignment: CDR1 MNHEY and CDR2 SVGAGI. The CDR3 spells CASSPWTGNNSPLHF. CDR3 bases: TGTGCCAGCAGCCCTTGGACAGGGAATAATTCACCCCTCCACTTT.

Remarks on this clonotype: This may be a read error: a much more frequent sequence differs by one nucleotide. V is TRBV7-2 and J is TRBJ1-5; tentatively, D is TRBD1 (5 bases). Between the trimmed V and J ends, which lost 5 bases and 1 base, there was a span of 18 bases. Germline V lookup: CDR1 SGHTA, CDR2 FQGNSA. The CDR3 loop spans 17 amino acids. This CDR3 reads CASSLRAGQGSNQPQHF. The CDR3, as DNA: TGTGCCAGCAGCCTGAGGGCAGGCCAGGGAAGCAATCAGCCCCAGCATTTT.

In its sample, this clonotype was seen many times. This sequence joins TRBV20-1 and TRBJ2-2; 7 positions agree with TRBD2. CDR3 size: 19 residues. CDR1 and CDR2 from the germline V gene are DFQATT and SNEGSKA (reference sequence). J gave up 3 bases and V 2 bases, and 18 bases lay outside the gene matches. The CDR3 loop is CSARSWRAKREGYTGELFF. For the CDR3, the DNA is TGCAGTGCTAGATCTTGGCGGGCCAAAAGGGAGGGGTACACCGGGGAGCTGTTTTTT.

In this sample, this clonotype turned up once. The rearrangement links TRBV2 to TRBJ2-2; D is possibly TRBD2 (6 bases). This CDR3 region has 12 residues. Germline lookup yields CDR1 SNHLY and CDR2 FYNNEI. CDR3 sequence: CASGGGVGELFF. The CDR3 DNA follows: TGTGCTAGCGGAGGAGGTGTCGGGGAGCTGTTTTTT.

There are a few counts of this clonotype. This rearrangement joins TRBV10-3 to TRBJ1-5; TRBD1 aligns across 9 bases. The ends lost 2 bases at V and 6 bases at J; junction bases unmatched: 2. The CDR3 loop spans 14 amino acids. CDR1 ENHRY and CDR2 SYGVKD come from the germline V gene. The CDR3 spells CAISEGTGFQPQHF. The CDR3 DNA is TGTGCCATCAGTGAGGGGACAGGGTTTCAGCCCCAGCATTTT.

This clonotype appeared many times. The chain employs TRBV10-3 and TRBJ1-4, with D unresolved. CDR1 is ENHRY and CDR2 is SYGVKD in the germline V gene. The CDR3 runs 16 residues. Trimming took off 0 bases at V and 4 bases at J, with 12 bases between the two ends. CDR3 in DNA: TGTGCCATCAGTGAGTCGACCAGAGACCGTAATGAAAAACTGTTTTTT. Protein product: CAISESTRDRNEKLFF.

This clonotype was seen repeatedly, ten times or more. The rearrangement joins TRBV20-1 to TRBJ1-5, with D maybe TRBD1 (6 bases). Germline CDR1 and CDR2: DFQATT and SNEGSKA (reference sequence). This CDR3 comprises 14 residues. Trimming cost V 5 bases and J 6 bases, with 17 bases left between them. This CDR3 reads CSAGGARRIQPQHF. The CDR3, as DNA: TGCAGTGCTGGGGGGGCTCGCCGGATTCAGCCCCAGCATTTT.

The chain has TRBV3-1 and TRBJ2-7; the D is unclear. V lost 2 bases to trimming and J lost 9 bases, with 17 bases between them. Germline V lookup: CDR1 LGHDT, CDR2 YNNKEL (reference sequence). CDR3 length: 14 residues. CDR3 amino acids: CASSQPLTTLRQYF. In nucleotides, the CDR3 is TGTGCCAGCAGCCAACCCCTAACCACTTTACGGCAGTACTTC.

This rearrangement joins TRBV10-3 to TRBJ2-7; TRBD2 aligns across 8 bases. The CDR3 covers 13 residues. The germline CDR1 and CDR2 sequences are ENHRY and SYGVKD. The J segment lost 6 bases and the V segment lost 3 bases, leaving 4 bases of the junction unmatched. CDR3 loop: CAISDIAGIEQYF. The CDR3 nucleotides read TGTGCCATCAGTGACATAGCGGGAATCGAGCAGTACTTC.